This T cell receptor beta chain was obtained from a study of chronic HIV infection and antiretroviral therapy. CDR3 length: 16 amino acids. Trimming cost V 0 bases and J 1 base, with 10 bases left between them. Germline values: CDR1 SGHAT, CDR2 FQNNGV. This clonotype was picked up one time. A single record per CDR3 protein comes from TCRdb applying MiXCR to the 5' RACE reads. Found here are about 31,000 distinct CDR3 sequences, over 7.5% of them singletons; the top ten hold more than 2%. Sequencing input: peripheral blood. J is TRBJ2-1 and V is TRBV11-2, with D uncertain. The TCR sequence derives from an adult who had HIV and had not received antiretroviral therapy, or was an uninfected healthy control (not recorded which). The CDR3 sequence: CASSLDPRESYNEQFF. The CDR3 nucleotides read TGTGCCAGCAGCTTAGATCCAAGAGAATCCTACAATGAGCAGTTCTTC.